This TCR beta chain was obtained from a study of beta chain features in type 1 diabetes. As every portion of the isolated RNA was reverse transcribed, the sequencing read expressed TCRB transcripts. Clones were read by immunoSEQ multiplex PCR, and TCRdb kept only the in-frame ones, dropping some. The table includes nearly 250,000 clones, 55% to 70% detected once. There was one heparinised blood draw per donor, averaging approximately 120 mL. Staining for CD45RO/CCR7/CD25/CD127/CD95/CD27 allowed sorting of CD4+ naive, central memory, regulatory and stem cell-like memory cells. Germline trimming cut 1 base from V and 4 bases from J; bases unmatched to any gene: 7. Germline V CDR1 and CDR2: GTSNPN, SVGIG (reference sequence). The CDR3 has 15 residues. This clone has a handful of counts. Its antigen is not identified. Findings and limits, study-wide: The study found that naive, central memory and Treg TCRB repertoires appeared more similar in patients than in healthy donors. Although PCR might favor shorter templates, it would do so equally in patients and controls.

The genes are TRBV30 and TRBJ2-5; 9 bases are shared with TRBD2. Sequencing was done on a sample of naive CD4+ T cells from blood. This clonotype originated in a man in his thirties or forties in good health. In DNA, the CDR3 is TGTGCCTGGAGTGGAAGTAGCGGGAGTTTAGAGACCCAGTACTTC. As protein: CAWSGSSGSLETQYF. Variable domain in full (rest from reference TRBV30 and TRBJ2-5): SQTIHQWPATLVQPVGSPLSLECTVEGTSNPNLYWYRQAAGRGLQLLFYSVGIGQISSEVPQNLSASRPQDRQFILSSKKLLLSDSGFYLCAWSGSSGSLETQYFGPGTRLLVL.